The next 15 T cell receptor beta chains were all read from a single sample in a study of technical replicates of blood from a few donors. The data were produced by immunoSEQ multiplex PCR, yet TCRdb's version contains in-frame clones alone and is incomplete. The data contain 70,000 to 90,000 clones, around nine tenths of them singletons. The source material was T cells isolated from PBMCs. Receptors originate from a human donor in good health.

The CDR3 nucleotides read TGCGCCAGCAGCTCGACCCCCTATAGACAGGATCCTAATGAAAAACTGTTTTTT. As protein: CASSSTPYRQDPNEKLFF. The chain couples TRBV5-1 to TRBJ1-4, with D possibly being TRBD1 (6 bases). The CDR3 covers 18 residues. The germline V gene has CDR1 SGHRS and CDR2 YFSETQ. V was shortened by 3 bases and J by 3 bases, with 21 bases between the two germline ends.

The gene calls are TRBV9 and TRBJ2-5, with TRBD1 matching over 7 bases. The CDR3 is 15 residues long. V shed 0 bases, J shed 5 bases, and the junction held 7 bases outside the gene matches. Per the germline V gene, CDR1 is SGDLS and CDR2 is YYNGEE. CDR3 DNA: TGTGCCAGCAGCGTAGCTGAAGGGGGCAGGGAGACCCAGTACTTC. Translated, it gives CASSVAEGGRETQYF. Filled out from reference TRBV9 and TRBJ2-5, the complete variable domain reads DSGVTQTPKHLITATGQRVTLRCSPRSGDLSVYWYQQSLDQGLQFLIQYYNGEERAKGNILERFSAQQFPDLHSELNLSSLELGDSALYFCASSVAEGGRETQYFGPGTRLLVL.

The CDR3 DNA reads as TGTGCCAGTACCGGACAGGGACGAGATACGCAGTATTTT. Its protein is CASTGQGRDTQYF. This chain links TRBV19 with TRBJ2-3, with TRBD1 identical over 8 bases. Unmatched junction bases numbered 5, after V lost 7 bases and J lost 5 bases. The CDR3 spans 13 residues. In germline, CDR1 is LNHDA, CDR2 SQIVND (reference sequence).

The chain links TRBV11-3 to TRBJ2-2; no firm D call. The CDR3 is made up of 14 amino acids. Trimming removed 2 bases from V and 3 bases from J, with 7 bases in between. Germline V gives CDR1 SGHNT, CDR2 YENEEA. CDR3 region: CASSLRSDTGELFF. The CDR3 DNA reads TGTGCCAGCAGCTTAAGAAGCGACACCGGGGAGCTGTTTTTT.

The chain is built from TRBV19 and TRBJ2-7, with 9 bases identical to TRBD1. CDR3 length equals 12 residues. In germline, CDR1 is LNHDA, CDR2 SQIVND (reference sequence). With V trimmed by 4 bases and J by 5 bases, 0 bases remained unmatched. This CDR3 reads CASSRQGDEQYF. CDR3 nucleotide sequence: TGTGCCAGTAGTAGACAGGGGGACGAGCAGTACTTC.

CDR3 sequence: CASSIRTGMNTEAFF. As DNA, the CDR3 is TGTGCCAGTAGTATAAGGACAGGAATGAACACTGAAGCTTTCTTT. This chain joins TRBV19 and TRBJ1-1; 7 bases map to TRBD1. The CDR3 is made up of 15 amino acids. V shed 2 bases and J 0 bases; nucleotides not matched to a gene: 3. Germline V gives CDR1 LNHDA, CDR2 SQIVND (reference sequence).

The chain couples TRBV18 to TRBJ2-7; 7 bases are shared with TRBD1. The CDR3 covers 16 residues. J lost 6 bases, V lost 3 bases, and 14 bases had no gene match. Germline lookup yields CDR1 KGHSH and CDR2 LQKENI. The CDR3 region is CASSPYGPQTGSEQYF. CDR3 DNA: TGTGCCAGCTCACCCTACGGACCTCAGACAGGGTCCGAGCAGTACTTC.

This chain links TRBV14 with TRBJ2-3; D gene uncertain. V shed 1 base and J shed 3 bases, with 14 bases lying between them. Germline lookup yields CDR1 SGHDN and CDR2 FVKESK. CDR3 length: 16 amino acids. The CDR3, as DNA: TGTGCCAGCAGCCAAGGAGAGAGAATAATTACAGATACGCAGTATTTT. Amino acid sequence: CASSQGERIITDTQYF.

Here the CDR3 DNA reads TGTGCCAGTAGTACAGGACAGGGGGGGGTGAACACTGAAGCTTTCTTT. It specifies CASSTGQGGVNTEAFF. This rearrangement joins TRBV19 to TRBJ1-1; the match to TRBD1 covers 10 bases. CDR1 LNHDA and CDR2 SQIVND come from the germline V gene (reference sequence). Trimming removed 4 bases from V and 0 bases from J; junction bases left unmatched: 5. The CDR3 spans 16 residues.

The rearrangement joins TRBV25-1 to TRBJ1-1; TRBD1 agrees at 7 bases. The germline gives CDR1 MGHDK, CDR2 SYGVNS. V trimming: 3 bases; J trimming: 3 bases; junction bases outside the gene matches: 10. The CDR3 runs to 16 residues. The CDR3 DNA sequence: TGTGCCAGCAGTGAGGCTCTTATCGGGACAGACACTGAAGCTTTCTTT. Protein: CASSEALIGTDTEAFF.

This chain uses TRBV5-1 with TRBJ2-3, with D hard to call. This CDR3 region has 13 residues. CDR1 and CDR2 from the germline V gene are SGHRS and YFSETQ. V was pared by 0 bases and J by 0 bases, with 2 bases between. CDR3 sequence reads: CASSLASTDTQYF. CDR3 nucleotides: TGCGCCAGCAGCTTGGCTAGCACAGATACGCAGTATTTT. The full variable domain, completed using reference TRBV5-1 and TRBJ2-3, is KAGVTQTPRYLIKTRGQQVTLSCSPISGHRSVSWYQQTPGQGLQFLFEYFSETQRNKGNFPGRFSGRQFSNSRSEMNVSTLELGDSALYLCASSLASTDTQYFGPGTRLTVL.

CDR3 amino acids: CASTVSSYNEQFF. Written as DNA, the CDR3 is TGTGCCAGCACGGTAAGCTCCTACAATGAGCAGTTCTTC. The chain combines TRBV2 with TRBJ2-1; no reliable D call. The CDR3 extends over 13 amino acids. The V end was cut by 7 bases, the J end by 0 bases, with 7 bases between. Germline values: CDR1 SNHLY, CDR2 FYNNEI.

CDR3 sequence reads: CASSARTDTEAFF. For the CDR3, the DNA is TGCGCCAGCAGTGCCCGTACGGACACTGAAGCTTTCTTT. The genes are TRBV10-1 and TRBJ1-1; D call uncertain. V gave up 4 bases and J gave up 3 bases, with 9 bases separating them. The CDR3 has 13 residues. CDR1 is WNHNN, CDR2 SYGVQD, per germline (reference sequence).

As DNA, the CDR3 is TGTGCCTCCTGGGTTTTTAGCGGGGGGGCTGAGCAGTTCTTC. Residues: CASWVFSGGAEQFF. The chain links TRBV30 to TRBJ2-1; 11 positions agree with TRBD2. Germline loops: CDR1 GTSNPN, CDR2 SVGIG (reference sequence). The J segment lost 9 bases and the V segment lost 7 bases, leaving 11 bases of the junction unmatched. The CDR3 sequence is 14 residues long. Drawing the rest from reference TRBV30 and TRBJ2-1, the complete variable domain is SQTIHQWPATLVQPVGSPLSLECTVEGTSNPNLYWYRQAAGRGLQLLFYSVGIGQISSEVPQNLSASRPQDRQFILSSKKLLLSDSGFYLCASWVFSGGAEQFFGPGTRLTVL.

The chain links TRBV5-1 to TRBJ2-1, with 9 bases that match TRBD2. This CDR3 spans 15 amino acids. With 0 bases clipped from V and 9 bases from J, the junction kept 7 bases outside the gene matches. From germline, CDR1 is SGHRS and CDR2 YFSETQ. The CDR3 here is CASSLGVAGEGEQFF. CDR3 DNA sequence: TGCGCCAGCAGCTTGGGGGTAGCGGGAGAGGGTGAGCAGTTCTTC.